This T cell receptor (beta chain) was sequenced in a study of T cell responses to AZD1222 COVID-19 vaccine. Points from the study as a whole: Repertoires were obtained only post-peak T cell response. Per reports, nearly half of all spike-specific TCRs target regions that are unmutated in variants.

A word on this clone: Its antigen is unidentified.

Clones were sequenced by immunoSEQ multiplex PCR, and TCRdb holds only the in-frame ones, with some missing. Of about 180,000 clones in the sample, 80% to 95% were seen once. J was trimmed by 0 bases and V by 6 bases; bases with no gene match: 4. The CDR3 is 15 residues long. Germline V gene data show CDR1 as SGHDN and CDR2 as FVKESK. This TCR was recovered from an adult who received the AZD1222 COVID-19 vaccine. The chain employs TRBV14 and TRBJ1-3; 8 positions match TRBD1. The sample here was peripheral blood, taken 28 days after the second AZD1222 dose. The DNA for the CDR3 is TGTGCCAGCAGTCGGGACAGGAACTCTGGAAACACCATATATTTT. Protein sequence: CASSRDRNSGNTIYF.